This T cell receptor (beta chain) was recovered during a study of neurological immune-mediated disorders. Over 160 million TCR-beta sequences from 15-18 subjects were obtained in each sequencing run. TCRdb reprocessed the 5' RACE reads with MiXCR, giving one entry per CDR3 protein. The sample includes 55,000 to 70,000 distinct CDR3 sequences, around 4.8% of them seen just once. Germline CDR1 reads DFQATT; CDR2 reads SNEGSKA (reference sequence). The ends lost 5 bases at V and 7 bases at J; junction bases unmatched: 8. This CDR3 is built from 14 residues. The chain joins TRBV20-1 to TRBJ1-6; TRBD1 aligns across 7 bases. The specimen was PBMCs. This TCR was sampled from a woman between 50 and 59 years old with multiple sclerosis. Here the CDR3 DNA reads TGCAGTGCTGCTAAGGGACAGCCCAATTCACCCCTCCACTTT. Amino acids: CSAAKGQPNSPLHF.